These 29 T cell receptor beta chains came from one sample sequenced in a study of beta chain features in type 1 diabetes. Which antigens these TCRs recognize remains unknown. General study points: TCRB CDR3 length was moderately but significantly reduced in all four CD4+ subsets of Type 1 diabetes patients.

Reverse transcribing all isolated RNA meant expressed TCRB transcripts were sequenced. Assay used: immunoSEQ multiplex PCR; TCRdb lists only in-frame clones, some missing. The data hold hundreds of thousands of clones, with more than 13% observed a single time. Sample: naive CD4+ T cells from blood. All receptors derive from a man younger than 35 with type 1 diabetes.

The gene calls are TRBV15 and TRBJ1-2, with D tentatively TRBD1 (6 bases). Trimming left V 0 bases short and J 8 bases short, with 16 bases between. CDR3 length: 15 amino acids. From germline, CDR1 is LNHNV and CDR2 YYDKDF (reference sequence). This CDR3 reads CATSRDRGHTGGYTF. CDR3 DNA sequence: TGTGCCACCAGCAGAGATCGGGGACACACCGGGGGCTACACCTTC.

This clone was observed a handful of times. This chain joins TRBV30 and TRBJ2-7; D is undetermined. The CDR3 is made up of 12 amino acids. V gave up 3 bases and J gave up 2 bases, with 8 bases separating them. Per germline, CDR1 GTSNPN and CDR2 SVGIG (reference sequence). The CDR3 nucleotides are TGTGCCTGGAGACAAGCTACCTACGAGCAGTACTTC. This encodes CAWRQATYEQYF.

The V gene is TRBV29-1, the J gene TRBJ2-5, with TRBD1 as a possible D gene (6 bases). The CDR3 length is 13 residues. V was clipped by 2 bases and J by 5 bases, with 12 bases between them. Looked up from germline, CDR1 is SQVTM and CDR2 is ANQGSEA. CDR3: CSVENGGVETQYF. The CDR3 nucleotides read TGCAGCGTTGAAAATGGGGGCGTGGAGACCCAGTACTTC.

Only a few counts were recorded for this clone. The V and J genes are TRBV11-1 and TRBJ2-3; D remains ambiguous. Trimming shortened V by 5 bases and J by 0 bases, and 3 bases separated the two germline ends. The CDR3 loop spans 12 amino acids. CDR1 is SGHAT and CDR2 is FQDESV in the germline V gene (reference sequence). The DNA for the CDR3 is TGTGCCAGCAGCACGAGCACAGATACGCAGTATTTT. This translates into CASSTSTDTQYF.

This chain uses TRBV6-5 with TRBJ1-3; no clear D. Germline lookup yields CDR1 MNHEY and CDR2 SVGAGI. The CDR3 has 14 amino acids. Trimming pared 6 bases from V and 4 bases from J, leaving 13 bases between. The CDR3 reads CASRRGMRGNTIYF. In DNA form, the CDR3 reads TGTGCCAGCAGACGCGGGATGCGGGGAAACACCATATATTTT.

This clone was observed a handful of times. CDR3 loop: CASSYHETGELFF. The DNA of the CDR3 is TGTGCCAGCAGTTACCACGAGACCGGGGAGCTGTTTTTT. The chain recombines TRBV6-6 with TRBJ2-2; D not resolved. The CDR3 is made up of 13 amino acids. Per germline, CDR1 MNHNY and CDR2 SVGAGI (reference sequence). Trimming cost V 2 bases and J 5 bases, with 6 bases left between them.

The chain employs TRBV5-1 and TRBJ1-1; D uncertain. This CDR3 has 15 amino acids. Trimming pared 2 bases from V and 3 bases from J, leaving 14 bases between. Germline CDR1 reads SGHRS; CDR2 reads YFSETQ. The CDR3 region is CASSFNGPRHTEAFF. DNA of the CDR3: TGCGCCAGCAGCTTCAATGGACCGAGGCACACTGAAGCTTTCTTT.

This rearrangement joins TRBV5-1 to TRBJ1-1; D unresolved. CDR1 SGHRS and CDR2 YFSETQ come from the germline V gene. The V end lost 1 base, the J end lost 5 bases, and 6 bases lay between the germline ends. This CDR3 spans 12 amino acids. CDR3 in DNA: TGCGCCAGCAGCTTGAAGGGAACTGAAGCTTTCTTT. Protein: CASSLKGTEAFF. The full variable domain, rest sourced from reference TRBV5-1 and TRBJ1-1, is KAGVTQTPRYLIKTRGQQVTLSCSPISGHRSVSWYQQTPGQGLQFLFEYFSETQRNKGNFPGRFSGRQFSNSRSEMNVSTLELGDSALYLCASSLKGTEAFFGQGTRLTVV.

The J gene is TRBJ1-2, the V gene TRBV6-6; D unresolved. The germline V and J ends were trimmed by 6 bases and 1 base, with 9 bases remaining between them. Germline V gene lookup returns CDR1 MNHNY and CDR2 SVGAGI (reference sequence). The CDR3 contains 13 residues. The CDR3 here is CASSLGHNYGYTF. The CDR3 DNA reads TGTGCCAGCAGCCTCGGCCATAACTATGGCTACACCTTC.

This chain uses TRBV7-2 with TRBJ1-2; 8 bases align to TRBD1. The germline V gene encodes CDR1 SGHTA and CDR2 FQGNSA. The CDR3 has 15 amino acids. J lost 4 bases, V lost 5 bases, and 9 bases had no gene match. This CDR3 reads CASSPTGTGSYGYTF. The CDR3 DNA reads as TGTGCCAGCAGCCCAACCGGGACAGGAAGCTATGGCTACACCTTC.

This clone was observed a few times. The V and J genes are TRBV2 and TRBJ2-4; TRBD1 aligns across 8 bases. Germline lookup yields CDR1 SNHLY and CDR2 FYNNEI. V was clipped by 6 bases and J by 4 bases; unmatched bases: 2. This CDR3 region has 13 residues. The CDR3 DNA sequence: TGTGCCAGCAGGGGACAGGAGAAAAACATTCAGTACTTC. It specifies CASRGQEKNIQYF.

The chain employs TRBV7-6 and TRBJ1-4, with 8 bases matching TRBD1. J gave up 4 bases and V 5 bases, and 9 bases lay outside the gene matches. Germline values: CDR1 SGHVS, CDR2 FNYEAQ. The CDR3 sequence is 16 residues long. CDR3 sequence (DNA): TGTGCCAGCAGCAGGGCGGGACAGGCAGTTAATGAAAAACTGTTTTTT. It is translated as CASSRAGQAVNEKLFF.

The V call is TRBV5-1, the J call TRBJ1-1, with D possibly matching TRBD1 (5 bases). Trimming removed 8 bases at V and 5 bases at J, with 13 bases between. Germline CDR1 SGHRS, CDR2 YFSETQ. The CDR3 is 12 residues long. CDR3 amino acids: CASKTGGTEAFF. DNA for the CDR3: TGCGCCAGTAAAACAGGAGGAACTGAAGCTTTCTTT. The entire variable domain, with the rest obtained from reference TRBV5-1 and TRBJ1-1, is as follows: KAGVTQTPRYLIKTRGQQVTLSCSPISGHRSVSWYQQTPGQGLQFLFEYFSETQRNKGNFPGRFSGRQFSNSRSEMNVSTLELGDSALYLCASKTGGTEAFFGQGTRLTVV.

The chain recombines TRBV27 with TRBJ2-7, with 9 bases matching TRBD2. CDR3 length equals 15 residues. The ends lost 6 bases at V and 1 base at J; junction bases unmatched: 7. Germline V lookup: CDR1 MNHEY, CDR2 SMNVEV (reference sequence). This CDR3 reads CASRETSGPSYEQYF. DNA of the CDR3: TGTGCCAGCAGAGAGACTAGCGGTCCTTCCTACGAGCAGTACTTC.

This clone was seen a few times. The chain carries TRBV2 and TRBJ2-5; tentative D call: TRBD2 (5 bases). The germline gives CDR1 SNHLY, CDR2 FYNNEI. The CDR3 has 14 residues. V lost 5 bases, J lost 1 base, and 11 bases lay in between. The CDR3 DNA is TGTGCCAGCAGTCGCCAAGGGAGCCAAGAGACCCAGTACTTC. The encoded protein is CASSRQGSQETQYF.

This clone was recorded a few times. The chain carries TRBV25-1 and TRBJ2-3; weak D call: TRBD2 (6 bases). V was clipped by 1 base and J by 6 bases, with 11 bases between them. Germline V lookup: CDR1 MGHDK, CDR2 SYGVNS. This CDR3 comprises 14 residues. The chain's CDR3 is CASSESGVADTQYF. CDR3 DNA: TGTGCCAGCAGTGAATCGGGGGTTGCGGATACGCAGTATTTT.

This clone has just one count. The V gene is TRBV4-3, the J gene TRBJ1-1, with unresolved D. Germline lookup yields CDR1 LGHNA and CDR2 YSLEER. V shed 0 bases and J shed 11 bases, with 19 bases lying between them. This CDR3 has 15 residues. DNA for the CDR3: TGCGCCAGCAGCCAAGATCTACGGCAGACCGTACACGCTTTCTTT. Its translation: CASSQDLRQTVHAFF.

A word on this clone: Other DNA sequences in the sample encode the same CDR3. The V call is TRBV18, the J call TRBJ1-1; D is unclear. Trimming shortened V by 3 bases and J by 0 bases, and 5 bases separated the two germline ends. The CDR3 has 13 amino acids. Germline CDR1 and CDR2: KGHSH and LQKENI. The CDR3 DNA reads TGTGCCAGCTCACCGGGATTGAACACTGAAGCTTTCTTT. Translating it yields CASSPGLNTEAFF.

V is TRBV13 and J is TRBJ1-1, with 9 bases fitting TRBD1. This CDR3 has 13 amino acids. Per the germline V gene, CDR1 is PRHDT and CDR2 is FYEKMQ (reference sequence). Trimming removed 4 bases from V and 11 bases from J; junction bases left unmatched: 8. CDR3 amino acids: CASSSFGQGLAFF. CDR3 in DNA: TGTGCCAGCAGCTCGTTCGGACAGGGGCTGGCTTTCTTT.

The chain combines TRBV4-3 with TRBJ2-3; perhaps TRBD2 as D (7 bases). CDR1 and CDR2 from the germline V gene are LGHNA and YSLEER. This CDR3 is 16 amino acids long. V lost 0 bases, J lost 5 bases, and 15 bases lay in between. The CDR3 spells CASSQDGWEGGDTQYF. The CDR3 nucleotides are TGCGCCAGCAGCCAAGACGGGTGGGAGGGGGGAGATACGCAGTATTTT.

This clone has just one count. The chain has TRBV7-2 and TRBJ2-1; TRBD1 matches 8 bases. Germline values: CDR1 SGHTA, CDR2 FQGNSA. The CDR3 is made up of 13 amino acids. V shed 4 bases, J shed 8 bases, and the junction held 4 bases outside the gene matches. Written as DNA, the CDR3 is TGTGCCAGCAGCTCACAGGGGGGATATGAGCAGTTCTTC. Amino acid sequence: CASSSQGGYEQFF.

This rearrangement joins TRBV30 to TRBJ2-7, with D possibly being TRBD1 or TRBD2 (5 bases each). This CDR3 is 10 amino acids long. Germline lookup yields CDR1 GTSNPN and CDR2 SVGIG (reference sequence). The CDR3: CPGTVYEQYF. The CDR3 DNA reads TGTCCCGGGACCGTCTACGAGCAGTACTTC.

This clone was detected a few times. This chain links TRBV2 with TRBJ1-2, with 7 bases lining up with TRBD1. V gave up 6 bases and J gave up 7 bases; unmatched junction bases: 11. CDR1 and CDR2 (germline): SNHLY, FYNNEI. This CDR3 is 14 amino acids long. The CDR3 bases are TGTGCCAGCAGCAGGGGGGGAAATATCGCTGGCTACACCTTC. Amino acids: CASSRGGNIAGYTF. Combining the CDR3 with reference TRBV2 and TRBJ1-2 gives the whole variable domain EPEVTQTPSHQVTQMGQEVILRCVPISNHLYFYWYRQILGQKVEFLVSFYNNEISEKSEIFDDQFSVERPDGSNFTLKIRSTKLEDSAMYFCASSRGGNIAGYTFGSGTRLTVV.

The chain is built from TRBV7-2 and TRBJ2-5; the match to TRBD2 covers 9 bases. CDR3 length equals 14 residues. V lost 6 bases and J lost 5; bases outside the gene matches: 7. Germline V gives CDR1 SGHTA, CDR2 FQGNSA. The CDR3 DNA follows: TGTGCCAGCAGACCAAGGACTAGCGTGGAGACCCAGTACTTC. This encodes CASRPRTSVETQYF.

The chain employs TRBV6-6 and TRBJ2-4; weak D call: TRBD2 (5 bases). The length of the CDR3 is 16 residues. V was clipped by 6 bases and J by 0 bases, with 15 bases between them. Germline lookup yields CDR1 MNHNY and CDR2 SVGAGI (reference sequence). CDR3 DNA: TGTGCCAGCAGACCGAGGGTCTTTGGAGCCAAAAACATTCAGTACTTC. Protein: CASRPRVFGAKNIQYF.

This clone was counted a few times. CDR3 in DNA: TGTGCCAGCCGGGGTCCGGGACTCCAAGAGACCCAGTACTTC. As protein: CASRGPGLQETQYF. The V and J genes are TRBV7-6 and TRBJ2-5, with a weak D call TRBD2 (6 bases). V was shortened by 8 bases and J by 1 base, with 14 bases between the two germline ends. This CDR3 has 14 residues. Germline CDR1 reads SGHVS; CDR2 reads FNYEAQ.

This chain connects TRBV7-9 to TRBJ2-7; TRBD2 aligns across 8 bases. Germline V gene sequence: CDR1 SEHNR, CDR2 FQNEAQ (reference sequence). After removal of 2 bases from V and 1 base from J, the junction contained 10 bases not matched to a gene. This CDR3 comprises 17 residues. The CDR3 loop reads CASSLPTGSGGSYEQYF. The CDR3 DNA follows: TGTGCCAGCAGCTTACCAACCGGAAGCGGGGGATCCTACGAGCAGTACTTC.

This clone was detected only a few times. This chain links TRBV11-2 with TRBJ1-4, with TRBD1 matching over 7 bases. The junction had 10 bases not matched to a gene; V was cut back by 5 bases and J by 7 bases. Germline assignment: CDR1 SGHAT and CDR2 FQNNGV. This CDR3 is 15 amino acids long. This chain's CDR3 is CASSPQTGRGEKLFF. In DNA form, the CDR3 reads TGTGCCAGCAGCCCCCAGACAGGGCGTGGTGAAAAACTGTTTTTT.

The gene calls are TRBV9 and TRBJ2-7, with D hard to call. The V end lost 3 bases, the J end lost 0 bases, and 10 bases lay between the germline ends. The CDR3 has 14 amino acids. Germline V gene data show CDR1 as SGDLS and CDR2 as YYNGEE. The CDR3 bases are TGTGCCAGCAGCGCTCAGGTCCTCTCCTACGAGCAGTACTTC. This codes for CASSAQVLSYEQYF. The full variable domain, in which reference TRBV9 and TRBJ2-7 provide the parts outside the CDR3, is DSGVTQTPKHLITATGQRVTLRCSPRSGDLSVYWYQQSLDQGLQFLIQYYNGEERAKGNILERFSAQQFPDLHSELNLSSLELGDSALYFCASSAQVLSYEQYFGPGTRLTVT.